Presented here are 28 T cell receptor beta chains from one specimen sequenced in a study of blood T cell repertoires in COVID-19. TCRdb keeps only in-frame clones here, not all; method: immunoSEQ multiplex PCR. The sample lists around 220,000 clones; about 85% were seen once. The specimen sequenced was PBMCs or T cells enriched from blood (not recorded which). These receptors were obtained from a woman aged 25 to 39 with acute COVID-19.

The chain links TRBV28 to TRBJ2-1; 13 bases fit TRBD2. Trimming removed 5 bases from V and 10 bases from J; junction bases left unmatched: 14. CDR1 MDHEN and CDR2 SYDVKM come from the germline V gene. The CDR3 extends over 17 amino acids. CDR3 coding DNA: TGTGCCAGCAGTCCCTCCCTCACTAGCGGGAGGGTTTGGGAGCAGTTCTTC. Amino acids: CASSPSLTSGRVWEQFF. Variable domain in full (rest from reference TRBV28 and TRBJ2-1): DVKVTQSSRYLVKRTGEKVFLECVQDMDHENMFWYRQDPGLGLRLIYFSYDVKMKEKGDIPEGYSVSREKKERFSLILESASTNQTSMYLCASSPSLTSGRVWEQFFGPGTRLTVL.

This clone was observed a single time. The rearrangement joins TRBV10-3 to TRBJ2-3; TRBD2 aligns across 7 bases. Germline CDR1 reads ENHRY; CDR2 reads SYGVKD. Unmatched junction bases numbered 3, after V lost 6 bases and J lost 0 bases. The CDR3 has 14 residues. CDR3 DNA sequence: TGTGCCATCAGGGGGGACTATAGCACAGATACGCAGTATTTT. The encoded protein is CAIRGDYSTDTQYF.

CDR3 protein: CASSIGGGTNEKLFF. CDR3 nucleotide sequence: TGTGCCAGTAGTATTGGCGGGGGAACTAATGAAAAACTGTTTTTT. J is TRBJ1-4 and V is TRBV19; maybe TRBD1 (5 bases). V shed 3 bases and J shed 1 base, with 9 bases lying between them. Germline CDR1 reads LNHDA; CDR2 reads SQIVND (reference sequence). This CDR3 spans 15 amino acids.

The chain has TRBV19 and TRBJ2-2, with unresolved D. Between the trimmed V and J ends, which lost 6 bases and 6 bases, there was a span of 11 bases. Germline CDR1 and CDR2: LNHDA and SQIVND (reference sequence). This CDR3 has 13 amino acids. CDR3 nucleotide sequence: TGTGCCAGTAGCCTAAGGAGTCCCGGGGAGCTGTTTTTT. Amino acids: CASSLRSPGELFF.

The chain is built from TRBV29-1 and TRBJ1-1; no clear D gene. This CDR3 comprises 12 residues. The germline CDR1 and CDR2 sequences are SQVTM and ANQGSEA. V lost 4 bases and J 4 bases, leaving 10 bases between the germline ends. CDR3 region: CSVGPSVTEAFF. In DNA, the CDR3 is TGCAGCGTTGGCCCCTCGGTCACTGAAGCTTTCTTT.

The CDR3 DNA follows: TGTGCCAGCAGCTCCTATCCCGCCACGGGCTACGAGCAGTACTTC. It is translated as CASSSYPATGYEQYF. The chain uses TRBV11-2 and TRBJ2-7; D gene ambiguous. The V end was cut by 4 bases, the J end by 3 bases, with 16 bases between. This CDR3 is built from 15 residues. CDR1 is SGHAT and CDR2 is FQNNGV in the germline V gene. Using reference TRBV11-2 and TRBJ2-7 for the parts outside the CDR3, the full variable domain is EAGVAQSPRYKIIEKRQSVAFWCNPISGHATLYWYQQILGQGPKLLIQFQNNGVVDDSQLPKDRFSAERLKGVDSTLKIQPAKLEDSAVYLCASSSYPATGYEQYFGPGTRLTVT.

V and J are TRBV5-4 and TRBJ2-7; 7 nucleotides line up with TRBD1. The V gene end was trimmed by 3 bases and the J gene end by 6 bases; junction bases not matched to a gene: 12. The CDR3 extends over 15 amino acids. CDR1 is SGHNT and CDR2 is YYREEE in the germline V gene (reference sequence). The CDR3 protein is CASSSRQGSSSEQYF. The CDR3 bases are TGTGCCAGCAGCTCTCGACAGGGTTCGAGCTCCGAGCAGTACTTC. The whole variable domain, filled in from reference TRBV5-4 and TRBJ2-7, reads ETGVTQSPTHLIKTRGQQVTLRCSSQSGHNTVSWYQQALGQGPQFIFQYYREEENGRGNFPPRFSGLQFPNYSSELNVNALELDDSALYLCASSSRQGSSSEQYFGPGTRLTVT.

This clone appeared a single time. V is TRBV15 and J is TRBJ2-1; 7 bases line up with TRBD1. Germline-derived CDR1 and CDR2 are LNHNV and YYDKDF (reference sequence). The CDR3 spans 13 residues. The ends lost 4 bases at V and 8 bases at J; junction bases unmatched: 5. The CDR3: CATSIDRADEQFF. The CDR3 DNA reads TGTGCCACCAGCATAGACAGGGCGGATGAGCAGTTCTTC.

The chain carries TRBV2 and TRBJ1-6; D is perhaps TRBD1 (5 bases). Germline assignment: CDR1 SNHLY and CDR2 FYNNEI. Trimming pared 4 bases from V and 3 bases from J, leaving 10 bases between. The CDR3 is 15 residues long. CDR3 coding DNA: TGTGCCAGCAGTGTGGGGGGGAACTATAATTCACCCCTCCACTTT. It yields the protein CASSVGGNYNSPLHF.

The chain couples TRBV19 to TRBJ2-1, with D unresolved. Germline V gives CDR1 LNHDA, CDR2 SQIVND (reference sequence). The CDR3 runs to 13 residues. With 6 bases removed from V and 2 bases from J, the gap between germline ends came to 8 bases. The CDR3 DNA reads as TGTGCCAGTAGCCTGGGCCCCTACAATGAGCAGTTCTTC. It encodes CASSLGPYNEQFF.

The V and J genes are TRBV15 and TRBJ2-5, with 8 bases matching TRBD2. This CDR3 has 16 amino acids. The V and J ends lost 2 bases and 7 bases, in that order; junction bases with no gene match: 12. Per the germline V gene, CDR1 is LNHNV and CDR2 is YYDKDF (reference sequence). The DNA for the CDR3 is TGTGCCACCAGCAGACCCTCCGGGAGGGGTTTCGGGACCCAGTACTTC. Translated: CATSRPSGRGFGTQYF.

The CDR3 coding sequence is TGTGCCAGTAGTACTAGCGGGAGAACAGATACGCAGTATTTT. Translated, it gives CASSTSGRTDTQYF. V usage is TRBV19 and J usage is TRBJ2-3; TRBD2 aligns across 10 bases. The CDR3 spans 14 residues. V lost 4 bases and J lost 3; bases outside the gene matches: 1. Germline CDR1 LNHDA, CDR2 SQIVND (reference sequence).

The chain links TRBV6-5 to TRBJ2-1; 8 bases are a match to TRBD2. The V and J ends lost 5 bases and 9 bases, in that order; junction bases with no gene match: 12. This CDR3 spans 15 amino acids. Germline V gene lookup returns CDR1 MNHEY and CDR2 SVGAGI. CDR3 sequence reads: CASSLRNSGGGEQFF. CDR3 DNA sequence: TGTGCCAGCAGTCTCCGTAACTCGGGAGGGGGTGAGCAGTTCTTC.

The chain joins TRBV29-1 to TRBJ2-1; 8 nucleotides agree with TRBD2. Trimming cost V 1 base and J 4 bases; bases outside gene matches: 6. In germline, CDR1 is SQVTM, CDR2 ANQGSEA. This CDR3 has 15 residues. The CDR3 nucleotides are TGCAGCGTTGAAGTGACGGCTAGCGGGTACAATGAGCAGTTCTTC. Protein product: CSVEVTASGYNEQFF.

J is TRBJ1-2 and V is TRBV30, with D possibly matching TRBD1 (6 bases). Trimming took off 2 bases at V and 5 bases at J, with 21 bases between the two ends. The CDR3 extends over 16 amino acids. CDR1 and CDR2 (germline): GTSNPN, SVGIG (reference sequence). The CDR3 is CAWSRRGTPTSYGYTF. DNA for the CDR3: TGTGCCTGGAGTCGAAGGGGGACACCGACTTCTTATGGCTACACCTTC.

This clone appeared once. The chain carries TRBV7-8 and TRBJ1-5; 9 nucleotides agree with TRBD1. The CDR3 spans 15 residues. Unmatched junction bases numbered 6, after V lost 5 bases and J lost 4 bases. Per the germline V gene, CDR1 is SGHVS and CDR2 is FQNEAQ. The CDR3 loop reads CASSPYRGRNQPQHF. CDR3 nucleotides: TGTGCCAGCAGCCCCTACAGGGGGCGAAATCAGCCCCAGCATTTT.

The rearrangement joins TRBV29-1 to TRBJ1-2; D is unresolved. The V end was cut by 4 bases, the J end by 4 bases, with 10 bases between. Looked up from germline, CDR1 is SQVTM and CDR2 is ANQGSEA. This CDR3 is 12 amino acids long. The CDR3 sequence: CSVGYSSYGYTF. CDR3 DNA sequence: TGCAGCGTTGGGTACAGTAGCTATGGCTACACCTTC. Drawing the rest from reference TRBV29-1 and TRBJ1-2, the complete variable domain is SAVISQKPSRDICQRGTSLTIQCQVDSQVTMMFWYRQQPGQSLTLIATANQGSEATYESGFVIDKFPISRPNLTFSTLTVSNMSPEDSSIYLCSVGYSSYGYTFGSGTRLTVV.

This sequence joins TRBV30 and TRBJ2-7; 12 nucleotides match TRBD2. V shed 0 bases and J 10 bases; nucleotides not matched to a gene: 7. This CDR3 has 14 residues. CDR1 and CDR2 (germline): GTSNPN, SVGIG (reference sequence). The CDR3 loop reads CAWSVRRLAGDQYF. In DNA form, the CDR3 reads TGTGCCTGGAGTGTACGAAGACTAGCGGGGGATCAGTACTTC.

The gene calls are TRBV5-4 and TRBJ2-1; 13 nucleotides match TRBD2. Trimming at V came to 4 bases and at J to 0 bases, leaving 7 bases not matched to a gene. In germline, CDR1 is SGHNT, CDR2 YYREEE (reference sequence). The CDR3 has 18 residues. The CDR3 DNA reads TGTGCCAGCAGCCGTAGACTAGCGGGGGGCAGCTCCTACAATGAGCAGTTCTTC. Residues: CASSRRLAGGSSYNEQFF.

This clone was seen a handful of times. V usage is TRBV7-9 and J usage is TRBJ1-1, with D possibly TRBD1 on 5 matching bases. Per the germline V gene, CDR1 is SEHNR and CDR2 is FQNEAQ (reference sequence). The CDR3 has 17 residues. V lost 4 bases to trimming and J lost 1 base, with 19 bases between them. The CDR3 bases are TGTGCCAGCAGCTCGGCCACAGACCTAACAGGGAACACTGAAGCTTTCTTT. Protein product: CASSSATDLTGNTEAFF.

Written as DNA, the CDR3 is TGCGCCAGCAGCTTGGCCGACTTGGCGAAGGAGCAGTACTTC. Residues: CASSLADLAKEQYF. V is TRBV5-1 and J is TRBJ2-7; D gene ambiguous. CDR3 length: 14 amino acids. The germline V and J ends were trimmed by 0 bases and 7 bases, with 14 bases remaining between them. CDR1 SGHRS and CDR2 YFSETQ come from the germline V gene. The variable domain in full, with the rest retrieved from reference TRBV5-1 and TRBJ2-7, is KAGVTQTPRYLIKTRGQQVTLSCSPISGHRSVSWYQQTPGQGLQFLFEYFSETQRNKGNFPGRFSGRQFSNSRSEMNVSTLELGDSALYLCASSLADLAKEQYFGPGTRLTVT.

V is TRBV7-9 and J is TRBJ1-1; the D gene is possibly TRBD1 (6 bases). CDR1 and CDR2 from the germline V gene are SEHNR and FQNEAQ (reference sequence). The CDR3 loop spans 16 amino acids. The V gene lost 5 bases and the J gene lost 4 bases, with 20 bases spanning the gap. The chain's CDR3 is CASSPTGLSSSTEAFF. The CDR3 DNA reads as TGTGCCAGCAGCCCTACAGGGTTGAGTTCGAGCACTGAAGCTTTCTTT.

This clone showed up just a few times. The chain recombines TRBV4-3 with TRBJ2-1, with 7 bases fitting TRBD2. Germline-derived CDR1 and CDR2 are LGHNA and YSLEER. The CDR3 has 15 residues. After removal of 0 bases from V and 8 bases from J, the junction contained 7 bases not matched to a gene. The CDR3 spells CASSQERNGRHEQFF. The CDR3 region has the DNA TGCGCCAGCAGCCAAGAGAGGAACGGGAGGCATGAGCAGTTCTTC.

CDR3 in DNA: TGTGCCAGCAGCTTGGGGCACGGGTCTGGAAACACCATATATTTT. Its translation is CASSLGHGSGNTIYF. This rearrangement joins TRBV7-8 to TRBJ1-3, with TRBD1 as a possible D gene (5 bases). Germline V CDR1 and CDR2: SGHVS, FQNEAQ. This CDR3 is built from 15 residues. Trimming cost V 3 bases and J 1 base, with 10 bases left between them.

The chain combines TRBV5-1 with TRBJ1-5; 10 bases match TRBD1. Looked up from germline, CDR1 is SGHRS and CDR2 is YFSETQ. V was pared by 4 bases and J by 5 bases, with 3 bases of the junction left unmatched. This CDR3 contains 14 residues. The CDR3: CASSPTGGDQPQHF. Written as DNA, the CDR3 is TGCGCCAGCAGCCCGACAGGGGGCGATCAGCCCCAGCATTTT. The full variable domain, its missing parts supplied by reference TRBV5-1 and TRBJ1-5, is KAGVTQTPRYLIKTRGQQVTLSCSPISGHRSVSWYQQTPGQGLQFLFEYFSETQRNKGNFPGRFSGRQFSNSRSEMNVSTLELGDSALYLCASSPTGGDQPQHFGDGTRLSIL.

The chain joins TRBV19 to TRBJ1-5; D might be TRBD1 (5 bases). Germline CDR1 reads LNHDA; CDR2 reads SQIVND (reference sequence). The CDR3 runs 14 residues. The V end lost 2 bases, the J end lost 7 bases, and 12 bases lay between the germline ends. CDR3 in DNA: TGTGCCAGTAGTATACTCGGGGCGGGGCAGCCCCAGCATTTT. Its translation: CASSILGAGQPQHF. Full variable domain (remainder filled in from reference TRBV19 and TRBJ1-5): DGGITQSPKYLFRKEGQNVTLSCEQNLNHDAMYWYRQDPGQGLRLIYYSQIVNDFQKGDIAEGYSVSREKKESFPLTVTSAQKNPTAFYLCASSILGAGQPQHFGDGTRLSIL.

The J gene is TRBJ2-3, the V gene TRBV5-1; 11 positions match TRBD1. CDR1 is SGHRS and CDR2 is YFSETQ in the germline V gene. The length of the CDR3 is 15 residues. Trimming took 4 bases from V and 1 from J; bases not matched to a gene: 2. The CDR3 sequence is CASSMGQGGTDTQYF. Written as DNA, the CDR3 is TGCGCCAGCAGCATGGGACAGGGGGGCACAGATACGCAGTATTTT.

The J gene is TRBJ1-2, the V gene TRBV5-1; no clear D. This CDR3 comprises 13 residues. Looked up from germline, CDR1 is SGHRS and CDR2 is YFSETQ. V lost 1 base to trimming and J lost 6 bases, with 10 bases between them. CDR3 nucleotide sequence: TGCGCCAGCAGCTTGAGACCGAGGGATGGCTACACCTTC. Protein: CASSLRPRDGYTF.